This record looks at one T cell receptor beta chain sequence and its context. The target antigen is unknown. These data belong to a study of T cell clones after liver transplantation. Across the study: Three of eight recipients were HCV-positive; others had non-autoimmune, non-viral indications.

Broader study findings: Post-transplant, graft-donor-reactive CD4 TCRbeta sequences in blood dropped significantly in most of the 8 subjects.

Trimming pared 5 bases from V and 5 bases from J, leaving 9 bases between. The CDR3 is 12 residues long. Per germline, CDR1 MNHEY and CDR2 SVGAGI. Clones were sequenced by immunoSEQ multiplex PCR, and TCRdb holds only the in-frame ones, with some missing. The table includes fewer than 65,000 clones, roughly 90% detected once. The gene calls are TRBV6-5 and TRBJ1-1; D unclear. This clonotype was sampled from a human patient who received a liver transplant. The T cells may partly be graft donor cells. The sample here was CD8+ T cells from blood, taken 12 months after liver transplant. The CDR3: CASSGGGTEAFF. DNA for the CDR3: TGTGCCAGCAGTGGAGGCGGAACTGAAGCTTTCTTT.